A single sample is the source of the 4 T cell receptor beta chains below, sequenced in a study of shared clonotypes between healthy human individuals. Measured with immunoSEQ multiplex PCR; TCRdb has only the in-frame clones, and not every one. The sample contains about 530,000 clones, 90% to 96% of which appear only once. Sequenced material: naive CD4+ T cells sorted from blood. The subset here: CD45RA+ positively selected. The receptors were gathered from a woman aged 30 to 39 in good health.

CDR3 loop: CASSRVSNTGELFF. CDR3 coding DNA: TGTGCCAGCAGTAGAGTTTCAAACACCGGGGAGCTGTTTTTT. V gene TRBV2 combines with J gene TRBJ2-2; the D is unclear. There are 14 residues in the CDR3. Germline lookup yields CDR1 SNHLY and CDR2 FYNNEI. Trimming shortened V by 5 bases and J by 2 bases, and 9 bases separated the two germline ends. Based on the CDR3 plus reference TRBV2 and TRBJ2-2, the full variable domain is EPEVTQTPSHQVTQMGQEVILRCVPISNHLYFYWYRQILGQKVEFLVSFYNNEISEKSEIFDDQFSVERPDGSNFTLKIRSTKLEDSAMYFCASSRVSNTGELFFGEGSRLTVL.

V and J are TRBV5-1 and TRBJ2-7; TRBD1 agrees at 9 bases. Germline V gene data show CDR1 as SGHRS and CDR2 as YFSETQ. J was trimmed by 2 bases and V by 0 bases; bases with no gene match: 6. The CDR3 contains 16 residues. The CDR3 DNA sequence: TGCGCCAGCAGCTTGGAAGGACAGGGGCCAGCCTACGAGCAGTACTTC. Protein sequence: CASSLEGQGPAYEQYF.

This chain uses TRBV7-9 with TRBJ1-1, with D perhaps TRBD1 (5 bases). The CDR3 runs to 14 residues. V dropped 2 bases and J dropped 6 bases, with 13 bases sitting between them. Germline V CDR1 and CDR2: SEHNR, FQNEAQ (reference sequence). In DNA form, the CDR3 reads TGTGCCAGCAGCTTACGCAGGGAAAGCGCTGAAGCTTTCTTT. Translated: CASSLRRESAEAFF. Supplemented by reference TRBV7-9 and TRBJ1-1, the full variable domain reads DTGVSQNPRHKITKRGQNVTFRCDPISEHNRLYWYRQTLGQGPEFLTYFQNEAQLEKSRLLSDRFSAERPKGSFSTLEIQRTEQGDSAMYLCASSLRRESAEAFFGQGTRLTVV.

The chain has TRBV18 and TRBJ1-3; D not resolved. V gave up 2 bases and J gave up 1 base, with 3 bases separating them. Germline assignment: CDR1 KGHSH and CDR2 LQKENI. The CDR3 sequence is 13 residues long. CDR3: CASSPGSGNTIYF. The CDR3 DNA is TGTGCCAGCTCACCAGGATCTGGAAACACCATATATTTT.